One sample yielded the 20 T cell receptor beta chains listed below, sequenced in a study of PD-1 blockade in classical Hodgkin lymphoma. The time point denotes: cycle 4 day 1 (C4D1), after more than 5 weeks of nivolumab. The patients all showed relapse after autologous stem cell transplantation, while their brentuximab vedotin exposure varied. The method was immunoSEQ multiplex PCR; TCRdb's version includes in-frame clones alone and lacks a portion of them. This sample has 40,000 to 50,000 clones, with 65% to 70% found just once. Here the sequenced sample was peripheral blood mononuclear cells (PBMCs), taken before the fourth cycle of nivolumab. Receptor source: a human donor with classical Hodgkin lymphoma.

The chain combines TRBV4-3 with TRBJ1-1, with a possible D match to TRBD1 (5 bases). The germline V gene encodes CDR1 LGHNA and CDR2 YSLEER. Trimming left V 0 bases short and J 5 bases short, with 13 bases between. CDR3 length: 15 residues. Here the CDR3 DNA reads TGCGCCAGCAGCCAAGATTTAGGTGGGGCAACTGAAGCTTTCTTT. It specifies CASSQDLGGATEAFF.

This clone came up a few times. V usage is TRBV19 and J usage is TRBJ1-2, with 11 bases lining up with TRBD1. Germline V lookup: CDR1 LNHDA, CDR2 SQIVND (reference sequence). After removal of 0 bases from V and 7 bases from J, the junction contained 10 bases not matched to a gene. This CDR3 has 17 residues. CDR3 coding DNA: TGTGCCAGTAGTATAGATGCCCGGACAGGGGGCTTTTTTGGCTACACCTTC. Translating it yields CASSIDARTGGFFGYTF.

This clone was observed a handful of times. The CDR3 protein is CASSFGGLPEDTQYF. CDR3 nucleotides: TGTGCCAGCAGCTTCGGGGGATTACCGGAAGATACGCAGTATTTT. This chain links TRBV7-8 with TRBJ2-3, with a possible D match to TRBD2 (6 bases). Germline V gene lookup returns CDR1 SGHVS and CDR2 FQNEAQ. The CDR3 is 15 amino acids. The V end lost 3 bases, the J end lost 5 bases, and 15 bases lay between the germline ends.

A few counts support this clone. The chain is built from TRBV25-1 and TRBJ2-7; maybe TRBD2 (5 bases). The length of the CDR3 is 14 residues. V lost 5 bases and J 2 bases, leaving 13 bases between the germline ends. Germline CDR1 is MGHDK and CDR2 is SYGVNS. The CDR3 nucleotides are TGTGCCAGCAGTTTTTTGGAGGTTACCTACGAGCAGTACTTC. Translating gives CASSFLEVTYEQYF.

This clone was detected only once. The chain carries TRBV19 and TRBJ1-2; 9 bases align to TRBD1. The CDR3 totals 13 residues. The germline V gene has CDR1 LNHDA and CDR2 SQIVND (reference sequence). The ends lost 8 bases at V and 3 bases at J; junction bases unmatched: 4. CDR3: CASRRTGDYGYTF. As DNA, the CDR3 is TGTGCCAGTCGACGGACAGGGGACTATGGCTACACCTTC.

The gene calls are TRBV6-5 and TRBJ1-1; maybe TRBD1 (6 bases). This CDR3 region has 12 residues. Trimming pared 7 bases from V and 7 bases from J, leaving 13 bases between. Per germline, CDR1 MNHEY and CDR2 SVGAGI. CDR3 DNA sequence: TGTGCCAGCAATGACAGGACCTTTGAAGCTTTCTTT. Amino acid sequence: CASNDRTFEAFF.

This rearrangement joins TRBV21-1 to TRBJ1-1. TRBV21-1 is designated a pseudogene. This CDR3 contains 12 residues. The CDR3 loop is CASSKVNTEAFF. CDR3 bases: TGTGCCAGCAGCAAAGTCAACACTGAAGCTTTCTTT.

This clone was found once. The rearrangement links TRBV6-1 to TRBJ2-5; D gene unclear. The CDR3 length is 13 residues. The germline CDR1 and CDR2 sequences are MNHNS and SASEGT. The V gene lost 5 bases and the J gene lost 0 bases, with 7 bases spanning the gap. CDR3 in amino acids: CASSTEYQETQYF. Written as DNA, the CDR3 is TGTGCCAGCAGTACGGAGTACCAAGAGACCCAGTACTTC.

CDR3 sequence reads: CASRAGAGLQPQHF. The CDR3 bases are TGTGCCAGCAGGGCGGGGGCAGGGTTACAGCCCCAGCATTTT. The chain has TRBV6-5 and TRBJ1-5; a possible D gene is TRBD1 (6 bases). CDR1 and CDR2 (germline): MNHEY, SVGAGI. Trimming took off 6 bases at V and 7 bases at J, with 16 bases between the two ends. CDR3 length equals 14 residues.

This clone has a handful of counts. CDR3 loop: CASSYSPGSSGNTIYF. In DNA form, the CDR3 reads TGTGCCAGCAGTTACAGTCCGGGGAGCTCTGGAAACACCATATATTTT. The V call is TRBV6-5, the J call TRBJ1-3, with unresolved D. The CDR3 runs to 16 residues. The germline V gene encodes CDR1 MNHEY and CDR2 SVGAGI. Trimming shortened V by 2 bases and J by 0 bases, and 11 bases separated the two germline ends.

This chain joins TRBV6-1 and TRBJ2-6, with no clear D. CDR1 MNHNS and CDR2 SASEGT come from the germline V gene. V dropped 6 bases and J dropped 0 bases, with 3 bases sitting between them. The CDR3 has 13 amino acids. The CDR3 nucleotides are TGTGCCAGCAGACTCTCTGGGGCCAACGTCCTGACTTTC. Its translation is CASRLSGANVLTF.

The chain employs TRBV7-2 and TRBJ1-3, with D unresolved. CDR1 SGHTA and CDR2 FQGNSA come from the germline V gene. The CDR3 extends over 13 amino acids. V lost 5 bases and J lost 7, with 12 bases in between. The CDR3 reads CASSTTPPNTIYF. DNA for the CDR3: TGTGCCAGCAGCACCACTCCCCCCAACACCATATATTTT. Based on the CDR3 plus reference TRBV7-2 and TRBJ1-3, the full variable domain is GAGVSQSPSNKVTEKGKDVELRCDPISGHTALYWYRQSLGQGLEFLIYFQGNSAPDKSGLPSDRFSAERTGGSVSTLTIQRTQQEDSAVYLCASSTTPPNTIYFGEGSWLTVV.

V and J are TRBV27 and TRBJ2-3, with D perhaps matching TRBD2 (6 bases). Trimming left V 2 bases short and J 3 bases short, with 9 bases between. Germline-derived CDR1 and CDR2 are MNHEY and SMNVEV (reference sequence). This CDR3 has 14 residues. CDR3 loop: CASSLLGGTDTQYF. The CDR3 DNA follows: TGTGCCAGCAGTTTACTTGGGGGGACAGATACGCAGTATTTT.

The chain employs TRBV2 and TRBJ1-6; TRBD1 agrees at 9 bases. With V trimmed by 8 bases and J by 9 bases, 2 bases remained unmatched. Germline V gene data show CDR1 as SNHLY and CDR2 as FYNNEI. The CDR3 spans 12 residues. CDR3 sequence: CASGTGSSPLHF. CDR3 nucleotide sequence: TGTGCCAGCGGGACAGGGTCTTCACCCCTCCACTTT.

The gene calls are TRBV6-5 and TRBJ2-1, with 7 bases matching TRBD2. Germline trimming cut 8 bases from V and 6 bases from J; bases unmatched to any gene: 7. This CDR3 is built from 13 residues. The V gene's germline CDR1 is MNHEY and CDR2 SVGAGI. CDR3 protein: CASGGGPINEQFF. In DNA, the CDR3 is TGTGCCAGCGGGGGGGGTCCTATCAATGAGCAGTTCTTC.

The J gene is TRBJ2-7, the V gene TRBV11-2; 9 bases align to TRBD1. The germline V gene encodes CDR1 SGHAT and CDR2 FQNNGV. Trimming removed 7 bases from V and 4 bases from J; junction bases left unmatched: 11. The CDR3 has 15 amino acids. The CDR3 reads CASNDPGTGYYEQYF. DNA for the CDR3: TGTGCCAGCAACGATCCCGGGACAGGGTATTACGAGCAGTACTTC. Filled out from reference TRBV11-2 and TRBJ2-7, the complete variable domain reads EAGVAQSPRYKIIEKRQSVAFWCNPISGHATLYWYQQILGQGPKLLIQFQNNGVVDDSQLPKDRFSAERLKGVDSTLKIQPAKLEDSAVYLCASNDPGTGYYEQYFGPGTRLTVT.

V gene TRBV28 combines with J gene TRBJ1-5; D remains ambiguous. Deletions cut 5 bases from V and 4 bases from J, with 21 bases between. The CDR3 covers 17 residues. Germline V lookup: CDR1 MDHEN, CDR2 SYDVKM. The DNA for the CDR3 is TGTGCCAGCAGTGGACCAGGAGAAAGGGTGGGGAATCAGCCCCAGCATTTT. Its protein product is CASSGPGERVGNQPQHF.

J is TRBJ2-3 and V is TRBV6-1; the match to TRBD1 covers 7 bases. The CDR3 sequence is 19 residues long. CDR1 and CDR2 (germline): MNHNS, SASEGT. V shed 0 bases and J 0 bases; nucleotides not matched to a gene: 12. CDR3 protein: CASSEAVADRVQSTDTQYF. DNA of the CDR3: TGTGCCAGCAGTGAAGCAGTGGCTGACAGGGTTCAAAGCACAGATACGCAGTATTTT.

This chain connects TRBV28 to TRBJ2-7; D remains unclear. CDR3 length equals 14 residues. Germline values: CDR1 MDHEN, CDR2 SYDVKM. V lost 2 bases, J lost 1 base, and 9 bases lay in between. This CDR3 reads CASSLISDSYEQYF. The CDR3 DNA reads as TGTGCCAGCAGTTTAATATCTGATTCCTACGAGCAGTACTTC.

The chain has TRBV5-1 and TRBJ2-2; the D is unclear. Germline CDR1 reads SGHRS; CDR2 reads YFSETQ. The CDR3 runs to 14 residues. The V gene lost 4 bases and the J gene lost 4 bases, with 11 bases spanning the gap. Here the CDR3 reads CASSAEYPTGELFF. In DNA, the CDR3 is TGCGCCAGCAGCGCAGAGTATCCCACCGGGGAGCTGTTTTTT. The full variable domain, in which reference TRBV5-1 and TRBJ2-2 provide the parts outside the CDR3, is KAGVTQTPRYLIKTRGQQVTLSCSPISGHRSVSWYQQTPGQGLQFLFEYFSETQRNKGNFPGRFSGRQFSNSRSEMNVSTLELGDSALYLCASSAEYPTGELFFGEGSRLTVL.